These T cell receptor beta chains were read from a single sample in a study of post-analysis software for immune sequencing data. TCRdb itself ran the PCR reads through MiXCR, one entry per CDR3 protein. Among roughly 650,000 distinct CDR3 sequences, approximately 59% were seen once, and the ten largest hold roughly 12%. Material: blood. The origin of the receptors is a girl aged 2 to 10 with multiple sclerosis. CDR3s include the opening cysteine and the closing phenylalanine or tryptophan.

TRBJ1-3	TRBV4-1	CASSQEHPSSGNTIYF
TRBJ1-1	TRBV6-5	CASSLGPQVEAFF
TRBJ2-7	TRBV5-1	CASSSGGRSGYEQYF
TRBJ1-1	TRBV20-1	CSASFTGGTEAFF
TRBJ2-3	TRBV12-3/TRBV12-4	CASRPPGRVTQYF
TRBJ2-1	TRBV20-1	CSAQGERRLYNEQFF
TRBJ1-2	TRBV12-3/TRBV12-4	CASSRTGNGAGYTF
TRBJ2-3	TRBV2	CASNLASGTDTQYF
TRBJ1-1	TRBV9	CASSVIRTGRTEAFF
TRBJ1-1	TRBV2	CASSPDGYTEAFF
TRBJ2-1	TRBV20-1	CSANPVAGGINEQFF
NA	TRBV5-8	CASSLVPGGSEQYF
TRBJ1-2	TRBV7-9	CASSDSVGYTF
TRBJ2-1	TRBV7-6	CASSFLAVSYNEQFF
TRBJ2-6	TRBV7-3	CASSLTGKGANVLTF
NA	TRBV20-1	CSALYQETQYF
TRBJ2-7	TRBV5-1	CASSDGLSYEQYF